A single sample gave rise to the 26 T cell receptor beta chains below, sequenced in a study of shared clonotypes between healthy human individuals. Here immunoSEQ multiplex PCR was the method, and the copy in TCRdb shows in-frame clones only, minus some. The sample includes about 2.4 million clones, roughly nine tenths seen only once; the top ten take 0.13% to 0.15%. The sample was naive CD4+ T cells sorted from blood. Stated subset: CD45RA+ positively selected. These receptors all stem from a man aged 18 to 30 in good health.

A word on this clone: Other nucleotide sequences from this sample produce the same CDR3. V and J are TRBV7-2 and TRBJ1-3, with 8 bases aligning to TRBD1. The CDR3 sequence is 15 residues long. Unmatched junction bases numbered 3, after V lost 5 bases and J lost 0 bases. CDR1 is SGHTA, CDR2 FQGNSA, per germline. The DNA of the CDR3 is TGTGCCAGCAGCCCGGGACAGGCCTCTGGAAACACCATATATTTT. Translating it yields CASSPGQASGNTIYF.

This chain connects TRBV4-1 to TRBJ2-1, with 9 bases fitting TRBD2. Trimming took 1 base from V and 3 from J; bases not matched to a gene: 4. The CDR3 loop spans 16 amino acids. CDR1 and CDR2 (germline): MGHRA, YSYEKL. The CDR3 spells CASSQVAGALYNEQFF. As DNA, the CDR3 is TGCGCCAGCAGCCAAGTAGCGGGGGCTCTCTACAATGAGCAGTTCTTC.

The chain links TRBV11-2 to TRBJ2-7; 9 bases align to TRBD2. The CDR3 loop spans 17 amino acids. V dropped 1 base and J dropped 2; count of bases not matched to a gene: 9. Germline values: CDR1 SGHAT, CDR2 FQNNGV. This CDR3 is CASSLGLAELLPYEQYF. The CDR3 nucleotides read TGTGCCAGCAGCTTAGGACTAGCGGAACTTCTACCCTACGAGCAGTACTTC.

J is TRBJ2-6 and V is TRBV19; no reliable D call. This CDR3 has 16 residues. V was clipped by 3 bases and J by 0 bases, with 9 bases between them. Germline V gene sequence: CDR1 LNHDA, CDR2 SQIVND (reference sequence). This CDR3 reads CASSMPVPSGANVLTF. The CDR3 DNA sequence: TGTGCCAGTAGTATGCCGGTTCCCTCTGGGGCCAACGTCCTGACTTTC. The full variable domain, completed using reference TRBV19 and TRBJ2-6, is DGGITQSPKYLFRKEGQNVTLSCEQNLNHDAMYWYRQDPGQGLRLIYYSQIVNDFQKGDIAEGYSVSREKKESFPLTVTSAQKNPTAFYLCASSMPVPSGANVLTFGAGSRLTVL.

The rearrangement joins TRBV7-2 to TRBJ1-5; TRBD1 is a possible D gene (5 bases). The CDR3 is 17 amino acids. CDR1 and CDR2 (germline): SGHTA, FQGNSA. V lost 3 bases to trimming and J lost 0 bases, with 15 bases between them. The CDR3 protein is CASSLGQGGSSNQPQHF. The CDR3 DNA reads TGTGCCAGCAGCTTGGGGCAGGGTGGGAGTAGCAATCAGCCCCAGCATTTT.

V is TRBV10-2 and J is TRBJ2-5; D ambiguous. Trimming took 3 bases from V and 2 from J, leaving 7 bases between them. The CDR3 is 13 residues long. From germline, CDR1 is WSHSY and CDR2 SAAADI. The CDR3 nucleotides read TGCGCCAGCAGTGATTTGGGGCAAGAGACCCAGTACTTC. This codes for CASSDLGQETQYF.

The chain is built from TRBV30 and TRBJ2-4; D unresolved. The CDR3 has 12 amino acids. Germline V gives CDR1 GTSNPN, CDR2 SVGIG (reference sequence). V lost 2 bases, J lost 0 bases, and 2 bases lay in between. The CDR3 nucleotides are TGTGCCTGGAGTCAAGCCAAAAACATTCAGTACTTC. Translation: CAWSQAKNIQYF.

The gene calls are TRBV5-1 and TRBJ2-7, with D tentatively TRBD1 (6 bases). This CDR3 has 14 amino acids. The germline V and J ends were trimmed by 4 bases and 0 bases, with 11 bases remaining between them. Germline CDR1 and CDR2: SGHRS and YFSETQ. CDR3 nucleotide sequence: TGCGCCAGCAGCCGGGACACCGGCTCCTACGAGCAGTACTTC. Its protein product is CASSRDTGSYEQYF.

This rearrangement joins TRBV2 to TRBJ2-1; 14 bases align to TRBD2. The germline gives CDR1 SNHLY, CDR2 FYNNEI. The CDR3 totals 15 residues. V gave up 6 bases and J gave up 6 bases; unmatched junction bases: 4. This CDR3 is CASREGLAGVNEQFF. The CDR3 nucleotides are TGTGCCAGCAGGGAGGGACTAGCGGGAGTCAATGAGCAGTTCTTC.

The V gene is TRBV23-1, the J gene TRBJ2-1, with TRBD2 identical over 10 bases. TRBV23-1 falls under the ORF class, with uncertain function. The CDR3 runs to 19 residues. V shed 4 bases and J 2 bases; nucleotides not matched to a gene: 14. The CDR3 nucleotides are TGCGCCAGCAGTCCCCCGGGACAGATTACTAGCGGGGCCTACAATGAGCAGTTCTTC. Protein product: CASSPPGQITSGAYNEQFF.

About this clone itself: This CDR3 is also generated by other DNA sequences in the sample. The gene calls are TRBV5-5 and TRBJ2-7, with TRBD1 as a possible D gene (5 bases). Deletions cut 0 bases from V and 2 bases from J, with 6 bases between. There are 13 residues in the CDR3. The germline CDR1 and CDR2 sequences are SGHKS and YYEKEE (reference sequence). The CDR3 spells CASSLGGTYEQYF. In nucleotides, the CDR3 is TGTGCCAGCAGCTTGGGGGGCACCTACGAGCAGTACTTC. The whole variable domain, filled in from reference TRBV5-5 and TRBJ2-7, reads DAGVTQSPTHLIKTRGQQVTLRCSPISGHKSVSWYQQVLGQGPQFIFQYYEKEERGRGNFPDRFSARQFPNYSSELNVNALLLGDSALYLCASSLGGTYEQYFGPGTRLTVT.

The rearrangement links TRBV6-5 to TRBJ2-2; the D gene is possibly TRBD2 (6 bases). The CDR3 covers 14 residues. The V end lost 3 bases, the J end lost 4 bases, and 9 bases lay between the germline ends. Germline CDR1 reads MNHEY; CDR2 reads SVGAGI. The CDR3 loop is CASSYAGTTGELFF. The CDR3 region has the DNA TGTGCCAGCAGTTATGCGGGGACCACCGGGGAGCTGTTTTTT.

The chain carries TRBV7-2 and TRBJ2-5; D is unresolved. Looked up from germline, CDR1 is SGHTA and CDR2 is FQGNSA. V lost 4 bases and J lost 2, with 17 bases in between. The CDR3 contains 16 residues. The CDR3 is CASSSDGYWPQETQYF. For the CDR3, the DNA is TGTGCCAGCAGCTCAGACGGCTACTGGCCGCAAGAGACCCAGTACTTC.

The chain couples TRBV2 to TRBJ1-6; D is perhaps TRBD1 (5 bases). This CDR3 has 13 amino acids. From germline, CDR1 is SNHLY and CDR2 FYNNEI. V dropped 4 bases and J dropped 12 bases, with 13 bases sitting between them. CDR3 in DNA: TGTGCCAGCAGTGCCGGGACGGGAGAACCCCTCCACTTT. This codes for CASSAGTGEPLHF.

The CDR3 loop is CASSVLPGTGGYGYTF. Here the CDR3 DNA reads TGTGCCAGCAGTGTCCTCCCCGGGACAGGGGGCTATGGCTACACCTTC. This chain uses TRBV6-1 with TRBJ1-2; 11 nucleotides align to TRBD1. Per the germline V gene, CDR1 is MNHNS and CDR2 is SASEGT. This CDR3 has 16 residues. V was pared by 4 bases and J by 4 bases, with 8 bases of the junction left unmatched.

The chain joins TRBV5-1 to TRBJ2-1, with TRBD2 matching over 9 bases. V shed 6 bases, J shed 9 bases, and the junction held 16 bases outside the gene matches. The CDR3 consists of 16 residues. The germline CDR1 and CDR2 sequences are SGHRS and YFSETQ. In nucleotides, the CDR3 is TGCGCCAGCAACCCCTCCGGGACTAGCTGGTCCGCTGAGCAGTTCTTC. Translating gives CASNPSGTSWSAEQFF.

The chain joins TRBV12-5 to TRBJ2-7, with D unresolved. Germline values: CDR1 LGHNT, CDR2 FRNRAP. This CDR3 has 12 amino acids. V lost 6 bases, J lost 2 bases, and 8 bases lay in between. The CDR3 DNA reads TGTGCTAGTGGGAGAGACGCCTACGAGCAGTACTTC. Protein sequence: CASGRDAYEQYF.

The chain carries TRBV5-1 and TRBJ2-7; the D gene is possibly TRBD1 (5 bases). In germline, CDR1 is SGHRS, CDR2 YFSETQ. The CDR3 contains 16 residues. V lost 6 bases, J lost 2 bases, and 21 bases lay in between. The CDR3 region is CASNINPGTGAYEQYF. In nucleotides, the CDR3 is TGCGCCAGCAACATCAACCCCGGAACAGGAGCCTACGAGCAGTACTTC.

V and J are TRBV18 and TRBJ1-4; maybe TRBD1 (5 bases). This CDR3 is built from 15 residues. CDR1 is KGHSH, CDR2 LQKENI, per germline. Deletions cut 4 bases from V and 8 bases from J, with 17 bases between. The chain's CDR3 is CASSHLQGWEEKLFF. As DNA, the CDR3 is TGTGCCAGCTCACATTTGCAGGGCTGGGAGGAAAAACTGTTTTTT.

The chain is built from TRBV5-1 and TRBJ2-4, with 9 bases matching TRBD2. The CDR3 extends over 16 amino acids. Germline-derived CDR1 and CDR2 are SGHRS and YFSETQ. Trimming took 0 bases from V and 4 from J; bases not matched to a gene: 5. CDR3 coding DNA: TGCGCCAGCAGCTTGGTTAGCGGGGGCCCAAAAAACATTCAGTACTTC. This sequence encodes CASSLVSGGPKNIQYF. Complete variable domain (other parts from reference TRBV5-1 and TRBJ2-4): KAGVTQTPRYLIKTRGQQVTLSCSPISGHRSVSWYQQTPGQGLQFLFEYFSETQRNKGNFPGRFSGRQFSNSRSEMNVSTLELGDSALYLCASSLVSGGPKNIQYFGAGTRLSVL.

For this clone: The identical CDR3 is also encoded by other nucleotide sequences in the sample. V is TRBV6-5 and J is TRBJ1-6, with 7 bases that match TRBD1. Germline values: CDR1 MNHEY, CDR2 SVGAGI. V was pared by 6 bases and J by 4 bases, with 6 bases of the junction left unmatched. The CDR3 has 15 residues. CDR3 DNA sequence: TGTGCCAGCAGCTTCGACAGGGAGTATAATTCACCCCTCCACTTT. Its protein product is CASSFDREYNSPLHF.

This sequence joins TRBV7-2 and TRBJ2-4; D unclear. With 5 bases removed from V and 11 bases from J, the gap between germline ends came to 16 bases. Per germline, CDR1 SGHTA and CDR2 FQGNSA. This CDR3 region has 13 residues. The CDR3 protein is CASSPPGLEFQYF. The CDR3 DNA reads TGTGCCAGCAGCCCCCCCGGATTGGAGTTTCAGTACTTC. Full variable domain (remainder filled in from reference TRBV7-2 and TRBJ2-4): GAGVSQSPSNKVTEKGKDVELRCDPISGHTALYWYRQSLGQGLEFLIYFQGNSAPDKSGLPSDRFSAERTGGSVSTLTIQRTQQEDSAVYLCASSPPGLEFQYFGAGTRLSVL.

This sequence joins TRBV10-3 and TRBJ1-6; weak D call: TRBD1 (6 bases). With 4 bases removed from V and 7 bases from J, the gap between germline ends came to 11 bases. Germline CDR1 and CDR2: ENHRY and SYGVKD. The CDR3 loop spans 14 amino acids. CDR3 protein: CAISAGQPNSPLHF. CDR3 bases: TGTGCCATCAGTGCCGGACAGCCCAATTCACCCCTCCACTTT.

V is TRBV29-1 and J is TRBJ2-5; D assignment may be TRBD1 or TRBD2 (6 bases each). The germline CDR1 and CDR2 sequences are SQVTM and ANQGSEA. The CDR3 spans 18 residues. Trimming took 4 bases from V and 1 from J, leaving 25 bases between them. CDR3 region: CSVGALEGGAWFQETQYF. The CDR3 region has the DNA TGCAGCGTTGGGGCGCTTGAGGGGGGCGCGTGGTTCCAAGAGACCCAGTACTTC.

The V call is TRBV2, the J call TRBJ2-2; D is undetermined. CDR3 length: 15 amino acids. CDR1 SNHLY and CDR2 FYNNEI come from the germline V gene. Between the trimmed V and J ends, which lost 4 bases and 2 bases, there was a span of 11 bases. DNA for the CDR3: TGTGCCAGCAGTGGGACGTCTAGAAACACCGGGGAGCTGTTTTTT. It specifies CASSGTSRNTGELFF.

This clone was found once. The chain recombines TRBV28 with TRBJ2-2, with no clear D. Trimming pared 7 bases from V and 7 bases from J, leaving 7 bases between. The germline V gene encodes CDR1 MDHEN and CDR2 SYDVKM. The CDR3 spans 11 residues. The CDR3 region has the DNA TGTGCCAGCACCAAACACGGGGAGCTGTTTTTT. Translation: CASTKHGELFF.